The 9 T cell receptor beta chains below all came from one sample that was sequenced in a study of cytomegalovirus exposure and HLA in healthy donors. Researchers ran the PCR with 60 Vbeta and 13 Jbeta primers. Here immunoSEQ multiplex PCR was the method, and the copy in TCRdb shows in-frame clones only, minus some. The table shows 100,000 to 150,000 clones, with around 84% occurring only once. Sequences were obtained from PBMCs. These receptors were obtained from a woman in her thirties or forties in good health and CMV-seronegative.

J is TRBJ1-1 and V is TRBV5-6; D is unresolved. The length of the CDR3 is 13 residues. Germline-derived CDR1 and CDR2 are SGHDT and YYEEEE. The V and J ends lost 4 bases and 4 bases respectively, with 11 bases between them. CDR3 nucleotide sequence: TGTGCCAGCAGCCCACGCCCCGGCACTGAAGCTTTCTTT. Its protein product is CASSPRPGTEAFF.

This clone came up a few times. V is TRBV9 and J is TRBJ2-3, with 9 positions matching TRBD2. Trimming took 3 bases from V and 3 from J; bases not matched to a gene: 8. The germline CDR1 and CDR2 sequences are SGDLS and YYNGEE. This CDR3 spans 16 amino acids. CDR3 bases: TGTGCCAGCAGCGGACCACTAGCGGGTATTACAGATACGCAGTATTTT. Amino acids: CASSGPLAGITDTQYF.

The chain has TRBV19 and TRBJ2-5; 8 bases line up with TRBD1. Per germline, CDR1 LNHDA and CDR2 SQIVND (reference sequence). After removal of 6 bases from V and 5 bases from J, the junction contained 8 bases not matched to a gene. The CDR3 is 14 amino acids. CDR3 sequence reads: CASRNRQGRETQYF. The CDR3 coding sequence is TGTGCCAGTAGGAATCGACAGGGGAGGGAGACCCAGTACTTC. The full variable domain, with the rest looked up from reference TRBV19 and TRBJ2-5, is DGGITQSPKYLFRKEGQNVTLSCEQNLNHDAMYWYRQDPGQGLRLIYYSQIVNDFQKGDIAEGYSVSREKKESFPLTVTSAQKNPTAFYLCASRNRQGRETQYFGPGTRLLVL.

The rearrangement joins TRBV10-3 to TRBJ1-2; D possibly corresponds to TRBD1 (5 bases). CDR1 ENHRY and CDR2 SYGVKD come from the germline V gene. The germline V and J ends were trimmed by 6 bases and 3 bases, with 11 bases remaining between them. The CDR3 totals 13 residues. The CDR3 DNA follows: TGTGCCATCAGCGAACGGGACTACTATGGCTACACCTTC. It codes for CAISERDYYGYTF.

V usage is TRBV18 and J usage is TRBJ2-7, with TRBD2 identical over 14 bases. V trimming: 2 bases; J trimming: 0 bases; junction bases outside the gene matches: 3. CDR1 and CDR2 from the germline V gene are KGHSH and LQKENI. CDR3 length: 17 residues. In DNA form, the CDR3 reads TGTGCCAGCTCACCAGCTGGGACTAGCGGGAGCTCCTACGAGCAGTACTTC. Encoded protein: CASSPAGTSGSSYEQYF.

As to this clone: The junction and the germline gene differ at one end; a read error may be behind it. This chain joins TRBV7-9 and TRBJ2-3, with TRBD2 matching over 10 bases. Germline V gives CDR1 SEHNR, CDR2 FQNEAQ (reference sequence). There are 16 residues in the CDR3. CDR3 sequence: CSSSLRTSGSTDTQYF. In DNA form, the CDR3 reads TGTTCCAGCAGCCTCCGGACTAGCGGAAGCACAGATACGCAGTATTTT.

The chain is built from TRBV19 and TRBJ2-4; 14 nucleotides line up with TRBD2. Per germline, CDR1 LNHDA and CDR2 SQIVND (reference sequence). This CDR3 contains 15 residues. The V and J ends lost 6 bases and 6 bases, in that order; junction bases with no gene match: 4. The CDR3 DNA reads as TGTGCCAGTAGCAGACTAGCGGGAGGGTTAAACATTCAGTACTTC. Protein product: CASSRLAGGLNIQYF. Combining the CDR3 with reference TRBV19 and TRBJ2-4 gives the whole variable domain DGGITQSPKYLFRKEGQNVTLSCEQNLNHDAMYWYRQDPGQGLRLIYYSQIVNDFQKGDIAEGYSVSREKKESFPLTVTSAQKNPTAFYLCASSRLAGGLNIQYFGAGTRLSVL.

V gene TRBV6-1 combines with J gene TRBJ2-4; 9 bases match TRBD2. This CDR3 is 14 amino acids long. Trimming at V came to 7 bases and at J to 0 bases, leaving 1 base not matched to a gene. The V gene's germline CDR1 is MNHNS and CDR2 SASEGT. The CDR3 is CASISGGAKNIQYF. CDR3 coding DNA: TGTGCCAGCATTAGCGGGGGAGCCAAAAACATTCAGTACTTC.

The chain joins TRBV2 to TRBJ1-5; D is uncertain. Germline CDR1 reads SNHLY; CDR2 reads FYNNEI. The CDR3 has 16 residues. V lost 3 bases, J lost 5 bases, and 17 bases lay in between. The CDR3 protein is CASSDRVSRIYQPQHF. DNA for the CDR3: TGTGCCAGCAGTGATCGGGTGTCCAGAATATATCAGCCCCAGCATTTT.